This T cell receptor (beta chain) comes out of a study of Ad26.COV2.S vaccination and SARS-CoV-2 variants. The study's findings and limits: Breadth of non-spike TCRs did not differ between vaccinees and placebo recipients.

Sample treatment: about 20 received Ad26.COV2.S at low or high dose, single or two shots; roughly 5 received placebo; per-sample allocation not given. Sampling took place 63 days after the first vaccine or placebo injection. The repertoire was sequenced with immunoSEQ multiplex PCR; TCRdb's copy has only in-frame clones and lacks some. Among approximately 300,000 clones listed, about 85% were seen once. This CDR3 spans 13 amino acids. Trimming took off 10 bases at V and 5 bases at J, with 17 bases between the two ends. Germline-derived CDR1 and CDR2 are MDHEN and SYDVKM. Note on this clone: No antigen is known for it.

This material consisted of peripheral blood, taken in a trial of Ad26.COV2.S vaccine versus placebo. This receptor was obtained from a person between 18 and 59 years old who received the Ad26.COV2.S COVID-19 vaccine or a placebo. The V call is TRBV28, the J call TRBJ2-5; D is undetermined. CDR3 amino acids: CATTPEPEETQYF. In DNA form, the CDR3 reads TGTGCCACCACGCCCGAGCCAGAGGAGACCCAGTACTTC.